This entry concerns a single T cell receptor beta chain. This clone turned up a few times. Its specific antigen is unknown. No base-level quality is on record; no much larger clone is a single base apart. The entry originates in a study of beta chain features in type 1 diabetes (dated by TCRdb to 2017 to 2018). Regarding the complete study: Patients and healthy donors did not differ in mean age, gender distribution, total cell number or subset yield. A total of 85 million to 140 million sorted cells were examined across all samples, and a strong correlation was observed between cell number per subset and RNA yield. The study compared TCRB repertoires of sorted circulating CD4+ T cell subsets between recently diagnosed type 1 diabetes patients and matched healthy donors. Whereas all 28 donors provided naive and central memory subsets, regulatory and stem cell-like memory subsets were isolated from just 8 patients and about 8 healthy donors.

The full study reports these points: Patients with type 1 diabetes made fewer insertions and deleted more nucleotides at VDJ recombination sites, implying thymic rearrangement abnormalities. A moderate but significant shortening of TCRB CDR3 length was observed in type 1 diabetes patients in all four CD4+ subsets. PCR might favor shorter templates, but patient and control samples were amplified and corrected together, so any skew would affect both groups equally. Because the HLA sub-analyses included only small numbers of individuals, any influence of HLA type on TCRB rearrangement was left unresolved. The naive, central memory and regulatory TCRB repertoires appeared to resemble one another more closely among patients than among healthy donors. Sequencing cDNA rather than genomic DNA could over-represent highly expressing activated cells, although activation and CD3 levels did not differ between groups.

All of the isolated RNA was reverse transcribed with the High Capacity cDNA Reverse Transcription Kit, so expressed TCRB transcripts were sequenced. Deep immunoSEQ sequencing was applied to naive, central memory and regulatory T cell samples, giving an average of roughly 3.5 million total reads per sample. Sorted cells were lysed in RLT buffer, and RNA was extracted using DNase-treated RNeasy Micro or Mini kits according to cell number. Each cell subset was processed on its own to prevent cross-contamination, while patient and healthy donor samples were processed together. TCRB sequences were amplified from cDNA with the immunoSEQ multiplex PCR, producing 87-bp fragments spanning the CDR3 region. Sequencing of the amplicons was done on the Illumina HiSeq platform. For the original study's pipeline: PCR bias was corrected computationally using synthetic template baselines, and reads within Hamming distance 2 were collapsed, with unmergeable singletons discarded. Reads were aligned against IMGT to assign V, D and J genes, CDR3 length and insertions or deletions at six rearrangement sites. Within each subset, clonotype counts were normalized to sorted cell number, and only after that were true diversity and Gini coefficients computed with the tcR R package. The overlap coefficient, calculated on TCRB nucleotide sequences, was used to quantify repertoire sharing. Out-of-frame TCRB sequences from naive cells were analyzed as a proxy for the pre-selection repertoire. TCRdb holds this immuneACCESS table with in-frame rearrangements only. Some clones are missing; in checked studies, unresolved V genes explain under half, and the rest has no known cause. V, J and clone size are those of that table, while D and trimming were read from the DNA. The sample data list 350,000 to 450,000 clones, and around 14% of these were observed just once. Less than 0.04% of the sample rests with the top ten.

Each donor gave one peripheral blood draw, roughly 120 mL on average, collected into heparinised tubes. A BD FACSAria II was used to sort naive, central memory, regulatory and stem cell-like memory CD4+ T cells with a panel that included CD45RO, CCR7, CD25, CD127, CD95 and CD27. Purity was above 95% for every sorted population. PBMCs were isolated right away by Lymphoprep density gradient centrifugation and were stained directly, without culture. So that batch effects would be minimized, each experiment stained and sorted samples in pairs, pairing one healthy donor with one patient. Trimming accounts for 5 bases at V and 7 bases at J, while the number of junction bases matched to no gene is 6. Measured from the cysteine to the phenylalanine, the CDR3 is 14 residues long. Of the read, only the CDR3 DNA is kept; its 42 bases are in frame from base 1. For CDR1 and CDR2, the germline V gene lists SNHLY and FYNNEI.

Sequenced sample: naive CD4+ T cells from blood. Per the publication, the cell subset or site label means: true naive CD4+ T cells. The rearranged chain carries TRBV2 and TRBJ2-2; 8 bases in the middle match TRBD1. This receptor was taken from a man aged 30-40 years in good health. The nucleotide sequence is given as TGTGCCAGCAGTATTGGACAGGGAGGCGGGGAGCTGTTTTTT. The resulting protein is CASSIGQGGGELFF.